This TCR beta chain was identified during a study of beta chain features in type 1 diabetes. Notes on the study in general: A greater similarity of naive, central memory and Treg TCRB repertoires was seen among patients than among healthy donors.

There are a few counts of this clone. Its target is unknown. This specimen includes other DNA sequences encoding the same CDR3. Expressed TCRB transcripts got sequenced, as all isolated RNA was reverse transcribed. The protocol was immunoSEQ multiplex PCR, while the TCRdb copy is restricted to in-frame clones and leaves out a portion. The table lists roughly 300,000 clones, approximately 8.2% of them singletons, with around 0.45% in the top ten. The sequenced sample consisted of central memory CD4+ T cells from blood. This sequence originates from a woman in her late teens or twenties in good health.

CDR3 amino acids: CASSLRDRGIYEQYF. As DNA, the CDR3 is TGTGCCAGCAGTCTCCGGGACAGGGGAATCTACGAGCAGTACTTC. The rearrangement links TRBV6-1 to TRBJ2-7; the match to TRBD1 covers 10 bases. CDR3 length: 15 amino acids. Germline V gives CDR1 MNHNS, CDR2 SASEGT. V trimming: 5 bases; J trimming: 3 bases; junction bases outside the gene matches: 7.